Listed below are T cell receptor beta chains from one sample, sequenced in a study of T cell repertoires in cytomegalovirus infection. TCRdb re-called the reads with MiXCR, one entry per CDR3 protein. The data contain under 95,000 distinct CDR3 sequences, 3% to 4.5% of them seen just once; the ten biggest clones take up 22%. The sequencing sample was made of PBMCs. The receptors here all came from a human donor in good health (CMV status not recorded). Some clones in this sample may be carry-over from other donors' samples. CDR3s include the opening cysteine and the closing phenylalanine or tryptophan. A D gene is named only where the DNA matches it firmly. For some rows the clone size is stated as once, few or many, or as a class when expanded; others skip it.

v_gene	abundance	d_gene	len	j_gene	CDR3aa	CDR3nt
TRBV7-8	many	TRBD1	14	TRBJ1-4	CASSPRDRGSKLFF	TGTGCCAGCAGCCCCCGGGACAGGGGGAGTAAACTGTTTTTT
TRBV7-2	many	TRBD2	17	TRBJ2-4	CASSLTRSSGRINIQYF	TGTGCCAGCAGCCTCACAAGGTCTAGCGGGAGGATAAACATTCAGTACTTC
TRBV7-9	many	TRBD2	20	TRBJ2-1	CASSSPGTSGSISSYNEQFF	TGTGCCAGCAGCTCCCCCGGGACTAGCGGCAGTATTAGCTCCTACAATGAGCAGTTCTTC
TRBV28	many	.	15	TRBJ2-7	CASSPTGLYAYEQYF	TGTGCCAGCAGCCCCACCGGCCTCTATGCCTACGAGCAGTACTTC
TRBV19	many	.	13	TRBJ1-1	CASSWDLNTEAFF	TGTGCCAGTAGTTGGGACCTGAACACTGAAGCTTTCTTT
TRBV20-1	many	.	16	TRBJ1-2	CSARDARGGLTYGYTF	TGCAGTGCTAGAGATGCCAGAGGTGGATTAACCTATGGCTACACCTTC
TRBV28	many	.	12	TRBJ1-5	CASSFHNQPQHF	TGTGCCAGCAGTTTCCACAATCAGCCCCAGCATTTT
TRBV7-2	many	.	13	TRBJ2-5	CASSQVRQETQYF	TGTGCCAGCAGCCAGGTTCGGCAAGAGACCCAGTACTTC
TRBV7-9	once	.	13	TRBJ2-6	CASSLSRTHVLTF	TGTGCCAGCAGCCTGTCACGTACCCACGTCCTGACTTTC
TRBV5-4	many	.	14	TRBJ2-3	CASGGTLSTDTQYF	TGTGCCAGCGGGGGGACATTAAGCACAGATACGCAGTATTTT
TRBV7-2	many	TRBD1	14	TRBJ1-5	CASSLGTGSQPQHF	TGTGCCAGCAGCCTAGGGACAGGATCTCAGCCCCAGCATTTT
TRBV19	many	.	15	TRBJ1-2	CASNSRQVSNYGYTF	TGTGCCAGTAATTCGCGACAGGTATCTAACTATGGCTACACCTTC
TRBV7-8	many	.	15	TRBJ1-5	CASSLAPQRNQPQHF	TGTGCCAGCAGCTTAGCGCCCCAGAGAAATCAGCCCCAGCATTTT
TRBV7-2	many	TRBD1	15	TRBJ2-2	CASSPTGAGTGELFF	TGTGCCAGCAGCCCTACAGGGGCGGGCACCGGGGAGCTGTTTTTT
TRBV7-8	many	TRBD2	13	TRBJ2-1	CASSYSSGPEQFF	TGTGCCAGCAGCTACTCTAGCGGGCCTGAGCAGTTCTTC
TRBV7-3	many	.	14	TRBJ2-3	CASSPRGAGDTQYF	TGTGCCAGCAGCCCTCGGGGGGCGGGAGATACGCAGTATTTT
TRBV11-2	many	.	15	TRBJ2-3	CASSFETALVGTQYF	TGTGCCAGCAGCTTCGAGACAGCCCTTGTCGGGACGCAGTATTTT
TRBV7-9	many	TRBD1	15	TRBJ1-1	CASSLQQGARDEAFF	TGTGCCAGCAGCTTACAACAGGGGGCACGTGATGAAGCTTTCTTT
TRBV5-1	many	TRBD2	16	TRBJ2-5	CASSSGSSGMFVTQYF	TGCGCCAGCAGCTCTGGGAGTAGCGGGATGTTTGTGACCCAGTACTTC
TRBV7-2	many	.	12	TRBJ1-5	CASSLEVGPRHF	TGTGCCAGCAGCTTAGAGGTTGGCCCACGGCATTTT
TRBV7-2	medium-sized	.	13	TRBJ2-5	CASSLGQGETQYF	TGTGCCAGCAGCTTAGGCCAGGGCGAGACCCAGTACTTC
TRBV6-2/TRBV6-3	.	.	14	TRBJ1-5	CASTPRSGNQPQHF	TGTGCCAGCACACCCAGATCAGGAAATCAGCCCCAGCATTTT
TRBV7-2	many	.	13	TRBJ1-1	CASSLDGVTEAFF	TGTGCCAGCAGCTTAGATGGGGTCACTGAAGCTTTCTTT
TRBV29-1	many	.	12	TRBJ2-5	CSVEDYWETQYF	TGCAGCGTTGAAGATTACTGGGAGACCCAGTACTTC
TRBV7-2	many	.	15	TRBJ2-1	CASSPRFSTRTEQFF	TGTGCCAGCAGCCCCCGATTTAGCACCAGGACAGAGCAGTTCTTC
TRBV7-2	many	.	15	TRBJ2-1	CASSLGLRRDNEQFF	TGTGCCAGCAGCTTAGGGCTTCGTCGGGACAATGAGCAGTTCTTC
TRBV11-2	few	.	16	TRBJ2-5	CASSLDWRAVGETQYF	TGTGCCAGCAGCTTAGATTGGCGGGCAGTCGGGGAGACCCAGTACTTC
TRBV7-2	many	.	13	TRBJ2-1	CASSPDGFDEQFF	TGTGCCAGCAGCCCCGATGGGTTTGATGAGCAGTTCTTC
TRBV28	many	.	13	TRBJ1-6	CASKSQRGSPLHF	TGTGCCAGCAAGTCCCAACGGGGTTCACCCCTCCACTTT
TRBV11-2	many	TRBD1	15	TRBJ2-1	CASSSQGAKGNEQFF	TGTGCCAGCAGCTCACAGGGGGCAAAGGGTAATGAGCAGTTCTTC
TRBV19	many	.	13	TRBJ1-2	CASSSIGTYGYTF	TGTGCCAGTAGTTCTATCGGGACCTATGGCTACACCTTC
TRBV7-2	many	TRBD2	16	TRBJ2-1	CASSFPNGGRNNEQFF	TGTGCCAGCAGCTTCCCAAATGGCGGGAGAAACAATGAGCAGTTCTTC
TRBV7-6	many	.	16	TRBJ2-2	CASSFLGPANTGELFF	TGTGCCAGCAGCTTTCTGGGTCCAGCGAACACCGGGGAGCTGTTTTTT
TRBV7-6	many	TRBD2	16	TRBJ2-3	CASSLRGGRSTDTQYF	TGTGCCAGCAGCCTCCGGGGGGGTCGAAGCACAGATACGCAGTATTTT
TRBV7-8	many	.	12	TRBJ2-3	CASSLWKDTQYF	TGTGCCAGCAGCTTATGGAAAGATACGCAGTATTTT
TRBV19	.	.	17	TRBJ1-5	CASSTEGVMGANQPQHF	TGTGCCAGTAGTACCGAGGGTGTCATGGGGGCCAATCAGCCCCAGCATTTT
TRBV7-8	many	.	17	TRBJ1-5	CASSLLQGPTVGMAQHF	TGTGCCAGCAGCTTACTCCAGGGGCCCACCGTGGGGATGGCCCAGCATTTT
TRBV7-9	many	.	15	TRBJ2-5	CASSLGIGSQETQYF	TGTGCCAGCAGCTTGGGTATCGGGAGCCAAGAGACCCAGTACTTC
TRBV12-3/TRBV12-4	many	.	15	TRBJ1-5	CASRAGSERNQPQHF	TGTGCCAGCAGAGCGGGTTCGGAGCGCAATCAGCCCCAGCATTTT
TRBV6-4	many	TRBD2	17	TRBJ2-7	CASSDVQAGASGHEQYF	TGTGCCAGCAGTGACGTGCAAGCGGGGGCCTCTGGCCACGAGCAGTACTTC
TRBV7-2	many	TRBD1	15	TRBJ2-1	CASRTGQGGGEEQFF	TGTGCCAGCAGAACTGGACAGGGGGGAGGCGAAGAGCAGTTCTTC
TRBV7-2	many	.	12	TRBJ2-7	CASSLAVGEQYF	TGTGCCAGCAGCTTAGCGGTCGGCGAGCAGTACTTC
TRBV7-2	many	.	15	TRBJ2-2	CASSLGGSFTGELFF	TGTGCCAGCAGCTTAGGGGGTAGTTTTACCGGGGAGCTGTTTTTT
TRBV5-1	many	TRBD2	15	TRBJ2-5	CASSLGTSGQETQYF	TGCGCCAGCAGCCTCGGGACTAGCGGACAAGAGACCCAGTACTTC
TRBV7-4	many	.	14	TRBJ1-2	CASSLAYGANGYTF	TGTGCCAGCAGCTTAGCCTATGGGGCTAATGGCTACACCTTC
TRBV11-2	many	.	13	TRBJ1-1	CASSFSPGSRAFF	TGTGCCAGCAGCTTTAGCCCCGGTAGTCGAGCTTTCTTT